This TCR beta chain stems from a study of monozygotic twins with inflammatory bowel disease. TCRdb reprocessed the 5' RACE reads, keeping one entry per CDR3 protein, no DNA. With over 100,000 distinct CDR3 sequences in the sample, the ten largest clones hold under 15%. This CDR3 comprises 14 residues. Looked up from germline, CDR1 is LGHDT and CDR2 is YNNKEL (reference sequence). The source of this sequence is a human donor with ulcerative colitis or Crohn's disease, or a healthy co-twin of an affected twin (not recorded which). V and J are TRBV3-1 and TRBJ2-3; the D gene TCRdb calls, TRBD2, cannot be checked with no DNA. The specimen sequenced was blood. The CDR3 loop is CASSQGIRDWSQYF.